The T cell receptor (beta chain) described here comes from a study of graft-versus-host responses after intestinal transplantation. Study details: Those transplanted obtained multivisceral, liver-intestinal, or isolated intestinal grafts.

The table came from immunoSEQ multiplex PCR; TCRdb's copy has only in-frame clones and leaves some out. The sample holds just over 95,000 clones, about 94% seen once. Note on this clone: What it recognizes is unknown.

This CDR3 comprises 13 residues. V dropped 5 bases and J dropped 2 bases, with 8 bases sitting between them. Germline V gives CDR1 ENHRY, CDR2 SYGVKD. Study-wide points: GvH clones turned up in recipient marrow; some had shown up first in ileum or blood. Early HvG declines after transplant were associated with peak circulating GvH clone levels. Graft-donor T cell macrochimerism in patients accompanied high graft-versus-host to host-versus-graft clonal ratios in allografts.

The chain uses TRBV10-3 and TRBJ2-3; D may be TRBD2 (5 bases). Sequenced here: unstimulated CD4+ T cells sorted from spleen or lymph node cells, sampled before intestinal transplant. This receptor was identified in a human donor who received an intestinal transplant. The DNA for the CDR3 is TGTGCCATCAGTCAACGGGACACAGATACGCAGTATTTT. Protein: CAISQRDTDTQYF.